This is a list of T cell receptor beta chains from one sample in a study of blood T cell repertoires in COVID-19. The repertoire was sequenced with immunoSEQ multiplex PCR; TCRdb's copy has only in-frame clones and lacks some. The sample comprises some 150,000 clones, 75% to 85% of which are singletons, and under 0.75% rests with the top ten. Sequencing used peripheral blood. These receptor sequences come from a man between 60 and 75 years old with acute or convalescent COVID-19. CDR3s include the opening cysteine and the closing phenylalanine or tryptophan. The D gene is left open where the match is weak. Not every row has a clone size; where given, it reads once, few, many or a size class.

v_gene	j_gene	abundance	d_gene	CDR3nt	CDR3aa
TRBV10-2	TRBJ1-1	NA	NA	TGCGCCAGTACGATTTCTCGGGGCACTGAAGCTTTCTTT	CASTISRGTEAFF
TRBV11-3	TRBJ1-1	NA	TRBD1	TGTGCCAGCAGCTTAGGCGGACAGGGAAGGACTGAAGCTTTCTTT	CASSLGGQGRTEAFF
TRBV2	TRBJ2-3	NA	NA	TGTGCCAGCAGTGAGGCTGGCGGCCAAATTAGCACAGATACGCAGTATTTT	CASSEAGGQISTDTQYF
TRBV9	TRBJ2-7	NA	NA	TGTGCCAGCAGCGCCCTGGGGCAGGGTGCGTCCTACGAGCAGTACTTC	CASSALGQGASYEQYF
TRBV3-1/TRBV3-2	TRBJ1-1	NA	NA	TGTGCCAGCAGCCAAGGGAGGGGAAATGATTTCTTT	CASSQGRGNDFF
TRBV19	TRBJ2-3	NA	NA	TGTGCCAGTAGTACCACCTGGGATAGCGGAGATACGCAGTATTTT	CASSTTWDSGDTQYF
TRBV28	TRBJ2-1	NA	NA	TGTGCCAGCAGTGACCCAGCGCCGAATGAGCAGTTCTTC	CASSDPAPNEQFF
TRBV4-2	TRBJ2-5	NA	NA	TGTGCCAGCAGCCAAGATCCCCAGGGAACGACCCAGTACTTC	CASSQDPQGTTQYF
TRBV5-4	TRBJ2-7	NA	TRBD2	TGTGCCAGCAGCTTGGAGAGGGAGGGCTCCTACGAGCAGTACTTC	CASSLEREGSYEQYF
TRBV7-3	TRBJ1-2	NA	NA	TGTGCCAGCAGCTTAACGGCGGACAGTGCCGCCCTCTATGGCTACACCTTC	CASSLTADSAALYGYTF
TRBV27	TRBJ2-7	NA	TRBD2	TGTGCCAGCAGTTTACGGGTAGCGGGGCGGTACGAGCAGTACTTC	CASSLRVAGRYEQYF
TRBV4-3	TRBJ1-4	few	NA	TGCGCCAGCAGCCGCGACAGGATTAATGAAAAACTGTTTTTT	CASSRDRINEKLFF
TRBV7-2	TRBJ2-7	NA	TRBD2	TGTGCCAGCAGCTTCTCTAGCGGGAGTCTATACGAGCAGTACTTC	CASSFSSGSLYEQYF
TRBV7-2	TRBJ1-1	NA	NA	TGTGCCAGCAGCCTTCAGGAGAACACTGAAGCTTTCTTT	CASSLQENTEAFF
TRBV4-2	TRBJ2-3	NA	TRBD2	TGTGCCAGCAGCGGTCTAGCGGGGGGGCCCAAAGATACGCAGTATTTT	CASSGLAGGPKDTQYF
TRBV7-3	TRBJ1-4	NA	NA	TGTGCCAAACCGAAAAGGAGGAATGAAAAACTGTTTTTT	CAKPKRRNEKLFF
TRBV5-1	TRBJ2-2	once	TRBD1	TGCGCCAGCAGCAGGGACAGGGGTCCCGGGGAGCTGTTTTTT	CASSRDRGPGELFF
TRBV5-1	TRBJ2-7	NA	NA	TGCGCCAGCAGCCGGAGTCTGGAATCCTACGAGCAGTACTTC	CASSRSLESYEQYF
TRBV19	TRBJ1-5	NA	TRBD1	TGTGCCAGTAGTTCACTGGACAGGGTAGAGGGTCAGCCCCAGCATTTT	CASSSLDRVEGQPQHF
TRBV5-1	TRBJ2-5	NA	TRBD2	TGCGCCAGCAGCTCCCCCAGCCTAGCGGGAGGAAAAGAGACCCAGTACTTC	CASSSPSLAGGKETQYF
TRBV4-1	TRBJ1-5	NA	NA	TGCGCCAGCAGCCAAGATGCGGCAGGGGTGGTTGGTCAGCCCCAGCATTTT	CASSQDAAGVVGQPQHF
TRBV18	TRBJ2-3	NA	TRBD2	TGTGCCAGCTCACCGAGCGGGATCGGCACAGATACGCAGTATTTT	CASSPSGIGTDTQYF
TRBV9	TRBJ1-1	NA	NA	TGTGCCAGCAGCGTAGAGACAGAGAACACTGAAGCTTTCTTT	CASSVETENTEAFF
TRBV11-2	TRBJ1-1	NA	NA	TGTGCCAGCAGCTTAGACCCCAGTGTCAACACTGAAGCTTTCTTT	CASSLDPSVNTEAFF
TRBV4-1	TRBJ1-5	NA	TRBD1	TGCGCCAGCAGCCAGGGAACAGGGGCCGGAGCCTATAGCAATCAGCCCCAGCATTTT	CASSQGTGAGAYSNQPQHF
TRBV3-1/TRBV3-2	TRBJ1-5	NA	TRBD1	TGTGCCAGCAGTCTGGGACAGGGCAATCAGCCCCAGCATTTT	CASSLGQGNQPQHF
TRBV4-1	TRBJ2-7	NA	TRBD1	TGCGCCAGCAGCCAAGGGACAGGGGGGTTGTACTTC	CASSQGTGGLYF
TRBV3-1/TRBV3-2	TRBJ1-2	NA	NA	TGTGCCAGCAGCCAAGCTCAGGGTATGGGCTATGGCTACACCTTC	CASSQAQGMGYGYTF
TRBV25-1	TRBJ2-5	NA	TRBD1	TGTGCCAGCAGTGAACTCGACAGGGGGCAGGAGACCCAGTACTTC	CASSELDRGQETQYF
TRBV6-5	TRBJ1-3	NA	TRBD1	TGTGCCAGCAGTTCGGGACAGCCTCGCTCTGGAAACACCATATATTTT	CASSSGQPRSGNTIYF
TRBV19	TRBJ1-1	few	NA	TGTGCCAGTTCGGGGAACACTGAAGCTTTCTTT	CASSGNTEAFF
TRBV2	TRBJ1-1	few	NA	TGTGCCAGCAGTGAAATTCTGGGGGCTACTGAAGCTTTCTTT	CASSEILGATEAFF
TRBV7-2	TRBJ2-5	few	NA	TGTGCCAGCAGCCTCGGGATTCAAGAGACCCAGTACTTC	CASSLGIQETQYF
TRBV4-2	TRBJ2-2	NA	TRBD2	TGTGCCAGCAGCCAAGATCGAGGGACTAGCGGGAGGTCGGGGAACACCGGGGAGCTGTTTTTT	CASSQDRGTSGRSGNTGELFF
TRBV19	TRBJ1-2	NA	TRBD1	TGTGCCAGTACCGGGACAGGGCTTGGTGGCTACACCTTC	CASTGTGLGGYTF
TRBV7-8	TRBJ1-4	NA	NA	TGTGCCAGCAGCCTCCTGGGGGCGCGGGTTGAAAAACTGTTTTTT	CASSLLGARVEKLFF
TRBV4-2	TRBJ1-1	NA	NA	TGTGCCAGCAGCCAGACGGCGGGGACTGAAGCTTTCTTT	CASSQTAGTEAFF
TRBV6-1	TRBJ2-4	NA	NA	TGTGCCAGCAGTGAGACAGTAGCCAAAAACATTCAGTACTTC	CASSETVAKNIQYF
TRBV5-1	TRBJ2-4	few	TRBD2	TGCGCCAGCAGCTGGCGGGGGGTGGTCGGAAGTCTAGCCAAAAACATTCAGTACTTC	CASSWRGVVGSLAKNIQYF
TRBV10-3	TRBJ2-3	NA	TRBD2	TGTGCCATCAGTCCTGGGACTAGCAGGACAGATACGCAGTATTTT	CAISPGTSRTDTQYF
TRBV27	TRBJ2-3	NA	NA	TGTGCCAGCAGCACAAGACTCGCCCAAAGCACAGATACGCAGTATTTT	CASSTRLAQSTDTQYF
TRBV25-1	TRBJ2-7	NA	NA	TGTGCCAGCAGCTCTCTAGGCGGCAGTGTGCAGTACTTC	CASSSLGGSVQYF
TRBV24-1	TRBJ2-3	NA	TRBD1	TGTGCCACCAGTGATGCCGGGACAGCTAGCACAGATACGCAGTATTTT	CATSDAGTASTDTQYF
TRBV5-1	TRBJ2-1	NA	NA	TGCGCCAGCAGCTTAGGCGGGGAATACAATGAGCAGTTCTTC	CASSLGGEYNEQFF
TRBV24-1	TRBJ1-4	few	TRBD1	TGTGCCACCGTCCCGGGACAGGTCCCCAATGAAAAACTGTTTTTT	CATVPGQVPNEKLFF
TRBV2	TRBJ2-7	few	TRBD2	TGTGCCAGCAGTGGACTAGCGGATTCCTTCTACGAGCAGTACTTC	CASSGLADSFYEQYF
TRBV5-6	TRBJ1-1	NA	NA	TGTGCCAGCAGCCGGAGGGATGTTGAAGCTTTCTTT	CASSRRDVEAFF
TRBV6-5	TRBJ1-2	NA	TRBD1	TGTGCCAGCAGTTCAGGACAGGGCCGCTATGGCTACACCTTC	CASSSGQGRYGYTF